Shown below are 14 T cell receptor beta chains from a single sample sequenced in a study of OX40 agonist ivuxolimab in advanced cancers. Sequencing was performed with immunoSEQ multiplex PCR; in TCRdb, only in-frame clones are kept and a portion is missing. The repertoire holds under 20,000 clones, with approximately 71% as singletons. The sequencing used CD4+ or CD8+ T cells sorted from blood, collected in a trial of the OX40 agonist ivuxolimab. These receptors were taken from an adult with an advanced solid tumor such as melanoma, head and neck, liver or kidney cancer.

The J gene is TRBJ2-5, the V gene TRBV5-1; D gene ambiguous. CDR3 size: 12 residues. Trimming removed 1 base from V and 5 bases from J, with 6 bases in between. Germline values: CDR1 SGHRS, CDR2 YFSETQ. The CDR3 spells CASSLLGETQYF. The CDR3 coding sequence is TGCGCCAGCAGCTTGTTGGGTGAGACCCAGTACTTC.

The genes are TRBV7-9 and TRBJ2-1; D remains ambiguous. From germline, CDR1 is SEHNR and CDR2 FQNEAQ (reference sequence). The CDR3 length is 17 residues. Trimming stripped 0 bases from V and 9 bases from J, with 21 bases between. CDR3 DNA: TGTGCCAGCAGCTTAGCCCCGGATCGGGCCCGACCCGGTGAGCAGTTCTTC. Translating gives CASSLAPDRARPGEQFF.

This chain uses TRBV10-3 with TRBJ2-7, with TRBD1 as a possible D gene (5 bases). CDR1 is ENHRY, CDR2 SYGVKD, per germline. V lost 8 bases to trimming and J lost 3 bases, with 14 bases between them. This CDR3 is 13 amino acids long. This CDR3 reads CAILGQGSYEQYF. CDR3 nucleotides: TGTGCCATCTTGGGGCAGGGCAGCTACGAGCAGTACTTC.

The J gene is TRBJ2-5, the V gene TRBV19, with TRBD1 matching 7 bases. Germline V gene data show CDR1 as LNHDA and CDR2 as SQIVND (reference sequence). V shed 3 bases, J shed 12 bases, and the junction held 16 bases outside the gene matches. The CDR3 consists of 15 residues. CDR3 coding DNA: TGTGCCAGTAGTATTTCAGGGGGTGGCAGAGTGGGAAAGTACTTC. Protein sequence: CASSISGGGRVGKYF.

This clone was observed a single time. This chain connects TRBV6-1 to TRBJ2-6; D remains ambiguous. This CDR3 comprises 20 residues. Germline CDR1 is MNHNS and CDR2 is SASEGT. V shed 1 base and J shed 2 bases, with 21 bases lying between them. In DNA form, the CDR3 reads TGTGCCAGCAGTGAAGGCGAATTCTATCCACTTGGAGCTGGGGCCAACGTCCTGACTTTC. Residues: CASSEGEFYPLGAGANVLTF.

This chain uses TRBV4-2 with TRBJ2-3, with D perhaps TRBD2 (6 bases). CDR1 and CDR2 (germline): LGHNA, YNFKEQ. Trimming cost V 3 bases and J 9 bases, with 10 bases left between them. The CDR3 is made up of 12 amino acids. The CDR3 DNA sequence: TGTGCCAGCAGCCAGGGCGGGGAAACGCAGTATTTT. Translated, it gives CASSQGGETQYF.

The chain carries TRBV28 and TRBJ1-2; 7 bases fit TRBD1. This CDR3 has 14 residues. Per germline, CDR1 MDHEN and CDR2 SYDVKM. Trimming took 10 bases from V and 3 from J; bases not matched to a gene: 11. The CDR3 region has the DNA TGTGCCACTACAGAGGGGGCCTGGGACTATGGCTACACCTTC. This gives the protein CATTEGAWDYGYTF.

The chain links TRBV19 to TRBJ1-3, with D perhaps TRBD1 (6 bases). Per germline, CDR1 LNHDA and CDR2 SQIVND (reference sequence). The CDR3 has 13 residues. V was pared by 3 bases and J by 3 bases, with 6 bases between. The CDR3 region is CASSMDSGNTIYF. The CDR3 DNA sequence: TGTGCCAGTAGTATGGACAGTGGAAACACCATATATTTT.

The count of this clone is one. In DNA, the CDR3 is TGTGCCAGCAGCTTGGCCACCTACGAGCAGTACTTC. It translates to CASSLATYEQYF. V usage is TRBV5-4 and J usage is TRBJ2-7; D remains unclear. CDR1 and CDR2 (germline): SGHNT, YYREEE (reference sequence). Deletions cut 0 bases from V and 2 bases from J, with 3 bases between. The CDR3 is made up of 12 amino acids.

The chain joins TRBV13 to TRBJ2-7; TRBD1 matches 7 bases. V trimming: 5 bases; J trimming: 5 bases; junction bases outside the gene matches: 9. The CDR3 length is 14 residues. Germline V CDR1 and CDR2: PRHDT, FYEKMQ (reference sequence). The CDR3 sequence is CASSPETGKHEQYF. The CDR3 region has the DNA TGTGCCAGCAGCCCCGAGACAGGGAAACACGAGCAGTACTTC.

The table lists this clone with a few counts. The chain combines TRBV27 with TRBJ2-1; 7 bases match TRBD1. V was pared by 10 bases and J by 7 bases, with 16 bases of the junction left unmatched. CDR1 is MNHEY, CDR2 SMNVEV, per germline (reference sequence). The CDR3 length is 15 residues. In DNA, the CDR3 is TGTGCCACCAGGGTCCCGGGACAGTTTATTAATGAGCAGTTCTTC. It codes for CATRVPGQFINEQFF.

The chain joins TRBV28 to TRBJ1-2; D ambiguous. CDR1 MDHEN and CDR2 SYDVKM come from the germline V gene. The CDR3 runs to 13 residues. Deletions cut 4 bases from V and 6 bases from J, with 12 bases between. The DNA of the CDR3 is TGTGCCAGCAGTTCGGGTGGATGGGATGGCTACACCTTC. Its translation is CASSSGGWDGYTF.

The chain has TRBV6-4 and TRBJ2-1; perhaps D is TRBD1 or TRBD2 (5 bases each). The germline V and J ends were trimmed by 2 bases and 9 bases, with 14 bases remaining between them. The CDR3 has 14 residues. Germline loops: CDR1 MRHNA, CDR2 SNTAGT. The CDR3: CASSDIDDSGEQFF. In nucleotides, the CDR3 is TGTGCCAGCAGTGACATCGACGACAGCGGTGAGCAGTTCTTC.

As for this clone: It may be a read error: a sequence one base away is much more abundant. V usage is TRBV5-4 and J usage is TRBJ2-7; D not certain. This CDR3 is 14 amino acids long. Germline V lookup: CDR1 SGHNT, CDR2 YYREEE (reference sequence). The CDR3 DNA follows: TGCGCCAGCAGTTCCGACCTGCACGGATACGAGCAGTACTTC. It translates to CASSSDLHGYEQYF.